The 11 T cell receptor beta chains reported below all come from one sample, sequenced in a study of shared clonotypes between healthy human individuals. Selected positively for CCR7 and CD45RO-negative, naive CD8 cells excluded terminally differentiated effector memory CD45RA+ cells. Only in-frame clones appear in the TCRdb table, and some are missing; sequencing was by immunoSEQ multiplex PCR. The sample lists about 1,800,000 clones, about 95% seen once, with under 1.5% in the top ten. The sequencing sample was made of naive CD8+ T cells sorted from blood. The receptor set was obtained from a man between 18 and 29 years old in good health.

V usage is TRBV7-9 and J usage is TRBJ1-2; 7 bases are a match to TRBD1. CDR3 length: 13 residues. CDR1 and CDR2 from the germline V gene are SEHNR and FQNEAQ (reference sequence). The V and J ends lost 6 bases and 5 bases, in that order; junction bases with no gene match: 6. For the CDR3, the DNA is TGTGCCAGCAGGGAGGGGGCATCGTATGGCTACACCTTC. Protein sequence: CASREGASYGYTF.

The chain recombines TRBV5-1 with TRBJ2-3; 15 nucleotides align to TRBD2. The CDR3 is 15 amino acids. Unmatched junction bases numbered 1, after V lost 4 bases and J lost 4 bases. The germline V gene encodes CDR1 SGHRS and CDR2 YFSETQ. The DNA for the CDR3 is TGCGCCAGCAGCCGGACTAGCGGGGGGGCAGATACGCAGTATTTT. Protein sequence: CASSRTSGGADTQYF. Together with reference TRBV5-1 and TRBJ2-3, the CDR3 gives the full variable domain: KAGVTQTPRYLIKTRGQQVTLSCSPISGHRSVSWYQQTPGQGLQFLFEYFSETQRNKGNFPGRFSGRQFSNSRSEMNVSTLELGDSALYLCASSRTSGGADTQYFGPGTRLTVL.

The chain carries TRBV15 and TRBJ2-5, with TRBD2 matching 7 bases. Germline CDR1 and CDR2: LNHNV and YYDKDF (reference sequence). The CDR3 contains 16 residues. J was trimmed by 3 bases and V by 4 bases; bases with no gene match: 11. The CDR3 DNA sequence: TGTGCCACCAGCATACAGCATACTAGCGCGGAAGAGACCCAGTACTTC. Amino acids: CATSIQHTSAEETQYF.

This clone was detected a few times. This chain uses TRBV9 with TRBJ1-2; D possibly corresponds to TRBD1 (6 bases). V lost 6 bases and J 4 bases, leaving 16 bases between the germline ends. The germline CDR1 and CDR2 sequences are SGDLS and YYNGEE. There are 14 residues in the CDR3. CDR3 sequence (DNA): TGTGCCAGCACCGGGACACACCATCCCTATGGCTACACCTTC. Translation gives CASTGTHHPYGYTF.

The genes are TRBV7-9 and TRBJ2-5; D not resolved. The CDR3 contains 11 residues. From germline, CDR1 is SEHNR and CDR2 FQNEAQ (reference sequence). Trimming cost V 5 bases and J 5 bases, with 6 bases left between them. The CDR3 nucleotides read TGTGCCAGCAGCGATTGGGAGACCCAGTACTTC. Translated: CASSDWETQYF. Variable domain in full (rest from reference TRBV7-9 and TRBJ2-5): DTGVSQNPRHKITKRGQNVTFRCDPISEHNRLYWYRQTLGQGPEFLTYFQNEAQLEKSRLLSDRFSAERPKGSFSTLEIQRTEQGDSAMYLCASSDWETQYFGPGTRLLVL.

The CDR3 region is CASSRLGTSWGELFF. CDR3 DNA: TGTGCCAGCAGCCGGCTAGGGACTAGCTGGGGGGAGCTGTTTTTT. The V gene is TRBV6-5, the J gene TRBJ2-2; 9 bases map to TRBD2. The CDR3 loop spans 15 amino acids. Germline V CDR1 and CDR2: MNHEY, SVGAGI. V gave up 6 bases and J gave up 8 bases; unmatched junction bases: 10.

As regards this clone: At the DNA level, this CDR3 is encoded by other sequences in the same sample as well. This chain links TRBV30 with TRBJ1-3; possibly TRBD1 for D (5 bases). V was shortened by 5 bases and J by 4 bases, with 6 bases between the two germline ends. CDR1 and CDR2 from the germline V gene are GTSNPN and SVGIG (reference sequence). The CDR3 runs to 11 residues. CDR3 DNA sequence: TGTGCCTGGGGGGGAGGAAACACCATATATTTT. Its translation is CAWGGGNTIYF.

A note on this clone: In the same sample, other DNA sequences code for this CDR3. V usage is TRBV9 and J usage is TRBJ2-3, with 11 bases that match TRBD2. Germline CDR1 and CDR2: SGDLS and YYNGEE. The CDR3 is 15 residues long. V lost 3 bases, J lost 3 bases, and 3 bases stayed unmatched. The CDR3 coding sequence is TGTGCCAGCAGCGGCGGGACTAGCGGTACAGATACGCAGTATTTT. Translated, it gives CASSGGTSGTDTQYF.

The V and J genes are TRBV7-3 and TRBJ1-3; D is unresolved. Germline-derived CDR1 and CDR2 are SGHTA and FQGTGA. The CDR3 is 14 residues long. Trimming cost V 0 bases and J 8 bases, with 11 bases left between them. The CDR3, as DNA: TGTGCCAGCAGCTTAACCACCAGCCTGGACACCATATATTTT. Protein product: CASSLTTSLDTIYF.

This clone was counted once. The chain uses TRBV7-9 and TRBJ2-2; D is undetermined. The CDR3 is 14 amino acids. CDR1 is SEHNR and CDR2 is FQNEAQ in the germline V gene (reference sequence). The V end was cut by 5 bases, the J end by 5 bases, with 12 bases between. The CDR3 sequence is CASSPPVSTGELFF. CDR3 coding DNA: TGTGCCAGCAGCCCCCCGGTTTCAACCGGGGAGCTGTTTTTT.

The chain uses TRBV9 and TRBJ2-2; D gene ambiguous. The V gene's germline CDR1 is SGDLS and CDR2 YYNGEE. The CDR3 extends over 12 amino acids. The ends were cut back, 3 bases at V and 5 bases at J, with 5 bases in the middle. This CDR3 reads CASSAETGELFF. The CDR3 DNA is TGTGCCAGCAGCGCAGAGACCGGGGAGCTGTTTTTT.